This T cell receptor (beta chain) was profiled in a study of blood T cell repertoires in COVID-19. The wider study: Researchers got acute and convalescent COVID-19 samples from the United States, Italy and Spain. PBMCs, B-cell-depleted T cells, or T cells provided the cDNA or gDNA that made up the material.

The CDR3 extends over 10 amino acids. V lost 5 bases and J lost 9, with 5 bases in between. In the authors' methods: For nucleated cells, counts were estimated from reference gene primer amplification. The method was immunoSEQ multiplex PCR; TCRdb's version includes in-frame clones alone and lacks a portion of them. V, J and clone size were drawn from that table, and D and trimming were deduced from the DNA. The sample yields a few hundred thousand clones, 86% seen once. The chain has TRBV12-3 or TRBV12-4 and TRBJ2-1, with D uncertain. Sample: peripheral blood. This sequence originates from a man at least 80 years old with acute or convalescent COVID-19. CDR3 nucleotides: TGTGCCAGCAGTCTCTTTGAGCAGTTCTTC. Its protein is CASSLFEQFF.